This T cell receptor beta chain came from a study of T-cell reconstitution after alpha-beta-depleted transplantation in children (dated by TCRdb to the mid-2010s). With regard to the full study: T-cell immune reconstitution after TCRalphabeta/CD19-depleted allogeneic hematopoietic cell transplantation in children was quantitatively tracked in the study by means of TCR repertoire profiling.

This clonotype showed up many times. Its antigen has not been determined. No much larger clonotype is one base removed from it; base qualities were not supplied. Here is what the overall study found, with its caveats: The frequencies of hyperexpanded clones fell over the following months, and after one year, T-cell counts and TCRbeta diversity were mostly attributed to newly produced T cells. The high TCRbeta diversity at day 60 in some patients was ascribed to recipient T cells and intrathymic progenitors that had survived conditioning. The apparently early recovery of alphabetaT-cell counts about two months after transplant reportedly depended on only several hundred rapidly expanded clones that came from non-depleted graft cells.

Deletion took 7 bases off V and 2 bases off J, with a span of 5 bases between the germline ends. Taken from the germline V gene, the CDR1 and CDR2 loops are MDHEN and SYDVKM. Including cysteine and phenylalanine, the CDR3 has 12 amino acids. Left in the record is the CDR3 DNA by itself, 36 bases read in frame from the first base. Taken with the paper, the label for treatment or condition translates to: allogeneic hematopoietic cell transplantation with graft depleted of TCRalphabeta T cells and CD19 B cells. The children who served as transplant recipients had been given grafts of TCRalphabeta/CD19-depleted allogeneic hematopoietic cells. Libraries were prepared through PCR. The data were produced on an Illumina HiSeq 2500. To normalize quantification of the TCRbeta repertoire, the TCR libraries were built with molecular barcoding that relied on unique molecular identifiers. Through fastp at Q25 and MiXCR, TCRdb rebuilt clones from the public reads, retaining in-frame beta chains. Each entry is one CDR3 protein sequence, shown with its most common DNA and genes. Recorded for this sample are a few hundred thousand distinct CDR3 sequences; approximately 10% of them occurred a single time. Around 20% of the sample comes from the top ten.

Sample: peripheral blood, taken 180 days after TCRalphabeta/CD19-depleted stem cell transplant. The rearrangement combines TRBV28 with TRBJ2-2; no D gene can be assigned with confidence. The receptor comes from a male patient between 2 and 15 years old who had a stem cell transplant for chronic granulomatous disease, so the T cells may come from the graft donor. For the CDR3, the sequence is CASKLNTGELFF. In nucleotide form, the sequence is TGTGCCAGCAAACTTAACACCGGGGAGCTGTTTTTT.